The 27 T cell receptor beta chains listed next were all sequenced from one sample in a study of blood T cell repertoires in COVID-19. Clones were sequenced by immunoSEQ multiplex PCR, and TCRdb holds only the in-frame ones, with some missing. The table lists 100,000 to 150,000 clones, less than 90% of them singletons, with around 12% in the top ten. The sample taken for sequencing was peripheral blood. All receptors derive from a young woman who had recovered from COVID-19.

The V gene is TRBV4-1, the J gene TRBJ2-7, with 9 bases lining up with TRBD2. V shed 3 bases and J 2 bases; nucleotides not matched to a gene: 8. Germline loops: CDR1 MGHRA, CDR2 YSYEKL. The CDR3 contains 16 residues. The CDR3 coding sequence is TGCGCCAGCAGCCAGGGGGTAGCGGGAGTTACCTACGAGCAGTACTTC. Protein product: CASSQGVAGVTYEQYF.

The chain carries TRBV30 and TRBJ1-6, with 9 positions matching TRBD1. From germline, CDR1 is GTSNPN and CDR2 SVGIG (reference sequence). J was trimmed by 8 bases and V by 2 bases; bases with no gene match: 7. The CDR3 has 15 amino acids. The CDR3 region is CAWSIPGQGYSPLHF. Written as DNA, the CDR3 is TGTGCCTGGAGTATTCCGGGACAGGGATATTCACCCCTCCACTTT.

V is TRBV4-1 and J is TRBJ2-4, with TRBD1 identical over 10 bases. The V gene's germline CDR1 is MGHRA and CDR2 YSYEKL. CDR3 length: 15 residues. With 4 bases clipped from V and 6 bases from J, the junction kept 6 bases outside the gene matches. CDR3 DNA: TGCGCCAGCAGCCCCCCCCGGACAGGGGGAAACATTCAGTACTTC. Translating gives CASSPPRTGGNIQYF.

This clone has a handful of counts. This sequence joins TRBV4-1 and TRBJ1-5; maybe TRBD1 (5 bases). This CDR3 is 14 amino acids long. Trimming removed 1 base at V and 5 bases at J, with 9 bases between. The V gene's germline CDR1 is MGHRA and CDR2 YSYEKL. The CDR3, as DNA: TGCGCCAGCAGCCAAGCACAGGAAGATCAGCCCCAGCATTTT. Amino acids: CASSQAQEDQPQHF.

V is TRBV4-1 and J is TRBJ2-1; the D gene is possibly TRBD2 (5 bases). With 4 bases removed from V and 8 bases from J, the gap between germline ends came to 12 bases. The CDR3 sequence is 13 residues long. In germline, CDR1 is MGHRA, CDR2 YSYEKL. This chain's CDR3 is CASSRILEDEQFF. CDR3 nucleotides: TGCGCCAGCAGCCGCATACTAGAGGATGAGCAGTTCTTC.

The chain recombines TRBV20-1 with TRBJ2-7; no reliable D call. Germline-derived CDR1 and CDR2 are DFQATT and SNEGSKA (reference sequence). This CDR3 contains 10 residues. V gave up 5 bases and J gave up 4 bases, with 6 bases separating them. The CDR3: CSAGIYEQYF. In DNA, the CDR3 is TGCAGTGCTGGCATATACGAGCAGTACTTC.

V and J are TRBV10-2 and TRBJ2-7; D is unresolved. Germline V gene data show CDR1 as WSHSY and CDR2 as SAAADI. V was trimmed by 0 bases and J by 4 bases, leaving 13 bases between them. This CDR3 has 15 amino acids. The CDR3 protein is CASSESTVLRYEQYF. The CDR3 DNA reads TGCGCCAGCAGTGAGTCGACTGTTCTCCGGTACGAGCAGTACTTC.

V and J are TRBV7-9 and TRBJ1-1; no reliable D call. CDR3 length: 14 residues. The germline V gene has CDR1 SEHNR and CDR2 FQNEAQ (reference sequence). V shed 7 bases and J shed 3 bases, with 15 bases lying between them. The CDR3 DNA reads TGTGCCAGCAACCTAGCAGGTGGGCACACTGAAGCTTTCTTT. Its translation is CASNLAGGHTEAFF.

This clone was observed once. The chain is built from TRBV19 and TRBJ2-1; 9 bases are a match to TRBD1. The CDR3 length is 15 residues. The junction had 4 bases not matched to a gene; V was cut back by 1 base and J by 6 bases. The germline V gene encodes CDR1 LNHDA and CDR2 SQIVND (reference sequence). The CDR3 sequence is CASSIGDRDFNEQFF. The CDR3 nucleotides are TGTGCCAGTAGTATAGGGGACAGGGATTTCAATGAGCAGTTCTTC.

The chain's CDR3 is CASSPGGTANTGELFF. The CDR3 DNA is TGTGCCAGCAGCCCTGGGGGGACAGCTAACACCGGGGAGCTGTTTTTT. V usage is TRBV7-2 and J usage is TRBJ2-2; tentative D call: TRBD1 (7 bases). The CDR3 extends over 16 amino acids. V was shortened by 5 bases and J by 2 bases, with 15 bases between the two germline ends. The V gene's germline CDR1 is SGHTA and CDR2 FQGNSA.

The chain joins TRBV11-2 to TRBJ2-1; TRBD2 aligns across 10 bases. The CDR3 spans 16 residues. CDR1 SGHAT and CDR2 FQNNGV come from the germline V gene. V lost 2 bases to trimming and J lost 7 bases; unmatched junction nucleotides: 8. CDR3 amino acids: CASSLLAGVRDNEQFF. The CDR3 bases are TGTGCCAGCAGCTTACTAGCGGGAGTCAGGGATAATGAGCAGTTCTTC.

The chain recombines TRBV5-4 with TRBJ2-7, with 7 bases identical to TRBD1. V gave up 4 bases and J gave up 0 bases; unmatched junction bases: 4. The CDR3 contains 14 residues. The V gene's germline CDR1 is SGHNT and CDR2 YYREEE (reference sequence). The CDR3 bases are TGTGCCAGCAGCCCTGGACAGGACTCCTACGAGCAGTACTTC. Translation: CASSPGQDSYEQYF.

V gene TRBV11-2 combines with J gene TRBJ1-3, with a weak D call TRBD1 (5 bases). This CDR3 is 16 amino acids long. Trimming removed 0 bases at V and 0 bases at J, with 9 bases between. CDR1 SGHAT and CDR2 FQNNGV come from the germline V gene. The CDR3 nucleotides are TGTGCCAGCAGCTTAGACGACAGCCGCTCTGGAAACACCATATATTTT. Protein product: CASSLDDSRSGNTIYF.

The gene calls are TRBV6-5 and TRBJ2-5; weak D call: TRBD1 (5 bases). V lost 4 bases and J 3 bases, leaving 9 bases between the germline ends. The CDR3 loop spans 13 amino acids. CDR1 and CDR2 (germline): MNHEY, SVGAGI. CDR3 loop: CASSSQGEETQYF. DNA for the CDR3: TGTGCCAGCAGTTCCCAGGGTGAAGAGACCCAGTACTTC.

This clone appeared once. The V gene is TRBV5-4, the J gene TRBJ2-3; D is undetermined. The V end lost 0 bases, the J end lost 2 bases, and 10 bases lay between the germline ends. The CDR3 runs to 15 residues. Germline loops: CDR1 SGHNT, CDR2 YYREEE (reference sequence). The CDR3 bases are TGTGCCAGCAGCTTGGTCGGCGGCTACACAGATACGCAGTATTTT. Its translation: CASSLVGGYTDTQYF.

This rearrangement joins TRBV27 to TRBJ2-7; D gene ambiguous. This CDR3 is 14 amino acids long. V was cut by 1 base and J by 1 base, with 8 bases left in between. Germline CDR1 and CDR2: MNHEY and SMNVEV (reference sequence). The CDR3 reads CASSLFDGSYEQYF. CDR3 bases: TGTGCCAGCAGTTTATTCGACGGGTCCTACGAGCAGTACTTC.

This clone was seen just once. The chain combines TRBV7-8 with TRBJ2-7; weak D call: TRBD2 (6 bases). V lost 5 bases and J 4 bases, leaving 15 bases between the germline ends. The CDR3 consists of 14 residues. Germline V lookup: CDR1 SGHVS, CDR2 FQNEAQ. The CDR3 loop is CASSLNIGGYEQYF. The CDR3, as DNA: TGTGCCAGCAGCCTCAACATCGGGGGTTACGAGCAGTACTTC.

The CDR3 loop reads CAISTGMNSPLHF. The CDR3 DNA reads TGTGCCATCTCGACAGGGATGAATTCACCCCTCCACTTT. This chain links TRBV6-5 with TRBJ1-6, with 7 bases fitting TRBD1. The V gene end was trimmed by 10 bases and the J gene end by 7 bases; junction bases not matched to a gene: 7. From germline, CDR1 is MNHEY and CDR2 SVGAGI. The CDR3 totals 13 residues.

This chain links TRBV7-9 with TRBJ2-5, with TRBD1 matching over 9 bases. V gave up 2 bases and J gave up 2 bases; unmatched junction bases: 6. The CDR3 extends over 16 amino acids. The germline V gene has CDR1 SEHNR and CDR2 FQNEAQ (reference sequence). In DNA, the CDR3 is TGTGCCAGCAGCTTAAGGGGGACAGGGCTACAAGAGACCCAGTACTTC. This encodes CASSLRGTGLQETQYF.

CDR3 loop: CASSQSWRTATDTQYF. In DNA, the CDR3 is TGTGCCAGCAGCCAAAGCTGGAGGACAGCCACAGATACGCAGTATTTT. The V call is TRBV5-4, the J call TRBJ2-3; D perhaps matches TRBD1 (6 bases). The CDR3 has 16 amino acids. Germline CDR1 SGHNT, CDR2 YYREEE (reference sequence). Trimming took off 4 bases at V and 2 bases at J, with 17 bases between the two ends.

The CDR3 region is CASSISSNQPQHF. CDR3 bases: TGTGCCAGCAGTATCAGTAGCAATCAGCCCCAGCATTTT. The chain is built from TRBV6-6 and TRBJ1-5; D is ambiguous. Germline CDR1 reads MNHNY; CDR2 reads SVGAGI (reference sequence). This CDR3 is 13 amino acids long. Between the trimmed V and J ends, which lost 5 bases and 0 bases, there was a span of 5 bases.

The gene calls are TRBV6-1 and TRBJ2-7, with TRBD2 matching 7 bases. With V trimmed by 3 bases and J by 3 bases, 5 bases remained unmatched. This CDR3 is 14 amino acids long. CDR1 and CDR2 (germline): MNHNS, SASEGT. CDR3 loop: CASSEQGGYYEQYF. The CDR3 DNA reads as TGTGCCAGCAGTGAGCAGGGAGGGTACTACGAGCAGTACTTC.

V and J are TRBV19 and TRBJ1-2; D is unresolved. The ends were cut back, 3 bases at V and 5 bases at J, with 10 bases in the middle. This CDR3 region has 13 residues. Germline-derived CDR1 and CDR2 are LNHDA and SQIVND (reference sequence). This CDR3 is CASSMPGIYGYTF. CDR3 in DNA: TGTGCCAGTAGTATGCCAGGAATATATGGCTACACCTTC.

The chain uses TRBV24-1 and TRBJ2-1, with 11 bases identical to TRBD1. Germline lookup yields CDR1 KGHDR and CDR2 SFDVKD. This CDR3 comprises 18 residues. V lost 6 bases and J lost 2; bases outside the gene matches: 11. The CDR3 nucleotides read TGTGCCACCAGTCCCTTGGCCTTGGGACAGGGGGCCTACAATGAGCAGTTCTTC. This encodes CATSPLALGQGAYNEQFF.

The chain employs TRBV5-1 and TRBJ1-1, with TRBD1 identical over 7 bases. Germline-derived CDR1 and CDR2 are SGHRS and YFSETQ. This CDR3 spans 16 amino acids. V shed 5 bases and J 0 bases; nucleotides not matched to a gene: 10. The CDR3: CASSLQGNRMNTEAFF. The CDR3 DNA sequence: TGCGCCAGCAGTTTACAGGGGAATAGAATGAACACTGAAGCTTTCTTT.

V usage is TRBV6-5 and J usage is TRBJ1-3; TRBD1 agrees at 7 bases. The CDR3 consists of 14 residues. Germline loops: CDR1 MNHEY, CDR2 SVGAGI. Trimming cost V 6 bases and J 2 bases; bases outside gene matches: 4. This chain's CDR3 is CASSRTGAGNTIYF. The CDR3 DNA reads as TGTGCCAGCAGCCGAACAGGGGCTGGAAACACCATATATTTT.

The rearrangement links TRBV11-2 to TRBJ1-1; TRBD1 agrees at 9 bases. The junction had 8 bases not matched to a gene; V was cut back by 5 bases and J by 1 base. CDR1 and CDR2 (germline): SGHAT, FQNNGV. The CDR3 extends over 16 amino acids. The CDR3 spells CASSHPQGAPNTEAFF. CDR3 bases: TGTGCCAGCAGCCACCCACAGGGGGCGCCGAACACTGAAGCTTTCTTT.